The present T cell receptor (beta chain) was sequenced within a study of identical twins. Findings of the study overall: Invariant populations such as MAIT and iNKT cells could partly muddle zero-insertion analyses. In beta out-of-frame sequences, the excess sharing between twins was weaker.

Details on this clonotype: Its antigen is not known.

This CDR3 has 15 residues. V gave up 2 bases and J gave up 4 bases, with 12 bases separating them. A template switching step contributed a universal primer site, while unique molecular identifiers were present in the cDNA. TCRdb recomputed calls from the 5' RACE reads with MiXCR, one row per CDR3 protein. Of 1.5 million to 2 million distinct CDR3 sequences detected, 25% to 35% appear once; the ten largest clones hold about 0.3%. The receptor's source is a newborn girl in good health. The sequencing sample was made of cord blood. The chain couples TRBV12-3 or TRBV12-4 to TRBJ2-4; D tentatively reads TRBD1 or TRBD2 (5 bases each). This CDR3 is CASSLRDGKKNIQYF. CDR3 coding DNA: TGTGCCAGCAGTTTACGGGACGGGAAGAAAAACATTCAGTACTTC.